Sequencing of this T cell receptor beta chain was carried out in a study of molecular identifiers for immune sequencing clone quantification listed by TCRdb under 2018. About the study as a whole: For a replicate experiment, the RNA from either approximately 20,000 or 100,000 naive CD8 T cells was divided into five aliquots, and four of those aliquots went on to sequencing. CD8 T cells were used in a methods study to benchmark molecular-identifier clustering-based TCR repertoire sequencing (MIDCIRS) and TCR RNA copy counting.

Libraries of naive CD8 T cells were built from approximately 22,000 to 940,000 sorted cells, with 10%, 30% or 50% of the purified RNA used. On a BD FACSAria II, naive CD8 T cells were FACS-sorted as CD8+CD4-CCR7+CD45RA+ and collected into RLT Plus buffer. To test detection sensitivity, Jurkat RNA equivalent to roughly eleven TCR copies was spiked into samples of about 19,000-1,000,000 naive CD8 T cells. CD8 T cells were enriched using RosetteSep CD8+ T Cell Enrichment Cocktail and Ficoll-Paque, and the enriched cells then underwent ACK red cell lysis. Comments on this clonotype: Its cognate antigen has yet to be identified. Base qualities are missing; no much larger clone stands one base away.

The V end gives up 11 bases and the J end 5 bases, leaving 8 bases in the junction not matched to a gene. From the germline V gene, CDR1 is SNHLY and CDR2 is FYNNEI. The cysteine opens and the phenylalanine closes a CDR3 of 12 amino acids. Of the read, only the CDR3 DNA is kept; its 36 bases are in frame from base 1. The research as a whole found: In CMV-specific effector cells, over 97% of molecules were held by clones above 20 RNA copies, whereas under 1% of molecules were held by such clones in naive cells. When barcode sub-clustering was not used, chimeric consensus sequences inflated TCR diversity, with chimeras reaching as high as 47%. The sizes of highly expanded clones could end up underestimated when identical TCR molecules share a barcode. Modeling gave about 3 recovered TCR RNA copies per cell versus about 10 by digital PCR, implying around 33% capture efficiency. Naive libraries contained spiked-in Jurkat TCR RNA (approximately ten copies' worth), which is not part of the donor repertoire. Even against a background of around 900,000 naive CD8 T cells, spiked-in Jurkat TCR RNA amounting to a single cell's worth was reported to be detectable.

The library was prepared using PCR. Sequencing was carried out with a NextSeq 500. Bulk TCR libraries were generated as previously described, with the TCR primers listed in Table S5 used. The Qiagen AllPrep DNA/RNA kit was used to purify total RNA. Before any analysis, reads coming from multiple sequencing runs of the same library were combined into one pool. The original pipeline was this. Reads were retained only if their TCR constant sequence matched exactly, and those retained reads were trimmed to 150 nt and grouped according to their 12-nt molecular barcodes. Reads inside each barcode group were sub-clustered using a 15% Levenshtein threshold, and a quality-weighted consensus sequence was constructed for each RNA molecule. Non-functional sequences were filtered out, along with any lower-count sequence sitting one edit away from another sequence. On the basis of fitting two negative binomial distributions, barcode sub-clusters with fewer than 20% of the maximum read count were discarded. TCRdb reworked the public reads: Q25 trimming with fastp, MiXCR clone assembly, productive beta chains retained. Here each entry gathers all rows of one CDR3 protein and keeps the most common genes and DNA. The V and J calls reflect TCRdb's pipeline rather than the authors' work. The sample has hundreds of thousands of distinct CDR3 sequences on record, roughly 24% of them singletons. Jointly, the top ten make up 0.7% to 0.95% of the sample.

The sequenced sample consisted of naive CD8+ T cells from blood, with Jurkat cell RNA spiked in. The cell subset or site tag for this specimen amounts to: FACS-sorted CD8+CD4-CCR7+CD45RA+ naive T cells. The rearranged segments are TRBV2 and TRBJ2-5, with 7 middle bases fitting TRBD2. This receptor was taken from a human donor in good health. Some libraries in this study had Jurkat cell RNA spiked in. The DNA is as follows: TGTGCCGGCAAGAGCGGGATTGAGACCCAGTACTTC. Its protein reads: CAGKSGIETQYF.